What follows are 20 T cell receptor beta chains derived from one specimen sequenced in a study of cytomegalovirus exposure and HLA in healthy donors. PCR amplification relied on 60 Vbeta primers (plus 13 Jbeta primers). Data came from immunoSEQ multiplex PCR; TCRdb stores just in-frame clones and leaves some out. This table holds about 120,000 clones, about 76% found once. Sequenced sample: PBMCs. The receptors stem from a woman between 40 and 55 years old in good health and CMV-seronegative.

The genes are TRBV27 and TRBJ2-5, with D maybe TRBD2 (6 bases). This CDR3 is built from 14 residues. Looked up from germline, CDR1 is MNHEY and CDR2 is SMNVEV (reference sequence). Trimming stripped 6 bases from V and 0 bases from J, with 11 bases between. CDR3 sequence (DNA): TGTGCCAGCAGGGCCCGGAGGGACCAAGAGACCCAGTACTTC. Translation gives CASRARRDQETQYF.

The chain carries TRBV30 and TRBJ1-2; tentative D call: TRBD1 (5 bases). Germline V gene sequence: CDR1 GTSNPN, CDR2 SVGIG (reference sequence). There are 15 residues in the CDR3. Deletions cut 1 base from V and 1 base from J, with 13 bases between. CDR3 nucleotides: TGTGCCTGGAGTGGCACCAGGGCCAGTAACTATGGCTACACCTTC. This encodes CAWSGTRASNYGYTF.

This rearrangement joins TRBV7-2 to TRBJ1-1, with TRBD1 matching over 8 bases. Per the germline V gene, CDR1 is SGHTA and CDR2 is FQGNSA. The V and J ends lost 5 bases and 4 bases, in that order; junction bases with no gene match: 3. This CDR3 contains 13 residues. CDR3 coding DNA: TGTGCCAGCAGCGGACAGGGTTCCACTGAAGCTTTCTTT. Its translation: CASSGQGSTEAFF.

The V and J genes are TRBV10-1 and TRBJ2-1; 7 bases agree with TRBD1. The germline CDR1 and CDR2 sequences are WNHNN and SYGVQD (reference sequence). Unmatched junction bases numbered 11, after V lost 2 bases and J lost 1 base. The CDR3 is 18 amino acids. CDR3 in amino acids: CASSELKYRGKSYNEQFF. The CDR3, as DNA: TGCGCCAGCAGTGAGCTTAAATACAGGGGTAAGTCCTACAATGAGCAGTTCTTC.

V and J are TRBV10-2 and TRBJ2-1; D gene unclear. The CDR3 is 15 amino acids. Between the trimmed V and J ends, which lost 3 bases and 2 bases, there was a span of 11 bases. CDR1 is WSHSY, CDR2 SAAADI, per germline. The CDR3 DNA sequence: TGCGCCAGCAGTGAATGGCGGAATACCTACAATGAGCAGTTCTTC. It is translated as CASSEWRNTYNEQFF.

This clone was found once. The chain joins TRBV10-3 to TRBJ1-1; D remains unclear. The CDR3 runs to 13 residues. The V end lost 3 bases, the J end lost 3 bases, and 8 bases lay between the germline ends. Germline CDR1 reads ENHRY; CDR2 reads SYGVKD. CDR3 nucleotides: TGTGCCATCAGTGACTCCTCCTACACTGAAGCTTTCTTT. It specifies CAISDSSYTEAFF.

The chain couples TRBV11-2 to TRBJ1-1, with a tentative D call TRBD1 (6 bases). V was cut by 2 bases and J by 6 bases, with 16 bases left in between. The germline CDR1 and CDR2 sequences are SGHAT and FQNNGV. The CDR3 contains 15 residues. CDR3 nucleotide sequence: TGTGCCAGCAGCTTAAACTACGTCAGGGGTGCTGAAGCTTTCTTT. This sequence encodes CASSLNYVRGAEAFF.

This chain connects TRBV19 to TRBJ1-4, with no clear D. The CDR3 is 15 residues long. V lost 6 bases, J lost 7 bases, and 18 bases lay in between. From germline, CDR1 is LNHDA and CDR2 SQIVND (reference sequence). The CDR3, as DNA: TGTGCCAGTAGGGCGGGCAGGCTGGCGGGTGAAAAACTGTTTTTT. As protein: CASRAGRLAGEKLFF.

This chain connects TRBV4-1 to TRBJ2-2, with 8 nucleotides matching TRBD1. The ends lost 0 bases at V and 5 bases at J; junction bases unmatched: 2. The CDR3 totals 15 residues. CDR1 and CDR2 from the germline V gene are MGHRA and YSYEKL. CDR3 in DNA: TGCGCCAGCAGCCAAGACAGGGGGCTAACCGGGGAGCTGTTTTTT. Protein product: CASSQDRGLTGELFF.

The V call is TRBV2, the J call TRBJ2-5; TRBD1 matches at 8 bases. The junction had 15 bases not matched to a gene; V was cut back by 7 bases and J by 11 bases. The CDR3 consists of 14 residues. CDR1 SNHLY and CDR2 FYNNEI come from the germline V gene. CDR3 sequence (DNA): TGTGCCAGCACCCTGATTGGACAGGGCTGGGAGCAGTACTTC. Amino acids: CASTLIGQGWEQYF.

The gene calls are TRBV7-9 and TRBJ2-5; possible D gene TRBD1, 6 bases. CDR1 is SEHNR, CDR2 FQNEAQ, per germline (reference sequence). Trimming removed 2 bases at V and 5 bases at J, with 24 bases between. This CDR3 has 18 residues. The CDR3 reads CASSLIKYRDNQGETQYF. CDR3 coding DNA: TGTGCCAGCAGCTTAATTAAATACCGGGACAACCAAGGGGAGACCCAGTACTTC. The whole variable domain, remainder taken from reference TRBV7-9 and TRBJ2-5, is DTGVSQNPRHKITKRGQNVTFRCDPISEHNRLYWYRQTLGQGPEFLTYFQNEAQLEKSRLLSDRFSAERPKGSFSTLEIQRTEQGDSAMYLCASSLIKYRDNQGETQYFGPGTRLLVL.

In its sample, this clone was seen a few times. The genes are TRBV30 and TRBJ1-1; TRBD1 might be the D (6 bases). The CDR3 is 14 amino acids. The germline V gene has CDR1 GTSNPN and CDR2 SVGIG (reference sequence). V dropped 0 bases and J dropped 7 bases, with 15 bases sitting between them. The DNA for the CDR3 is TGTGCCTGGAGTGTACTGGCAGGGGAGGGTGAAGCTTTCTTT. Protein product: CAWSVLAGEGEAFF.

The chain uses TRBV27 and TRBJ2-4; maybe TRBD2 (6 bases). V lost 0 bases and J lost 3, with 15 bases in between. The CDR3 contains 17 residues. Germline assignment: CDR1 MNHEY and CDR2 SMNVEV (reference sequence). CDR3: CASSLSIGGLGKNIQYF. The CDR3 region has the DNA TGTGCCAGCAGTTTATCGATAGGAGGGTTGGGCAAAAACATTCAGTACTTC.

The gene calls are TRBV9 and TRBJ2-3; D is possibly TRBD2 (5 bases). Trimming removed 0 bases from V and 6 bases from J, with 11 bases in between. The germline V gene encodes CDR1 SGDLS and CDR2 YYNGEE. The CDR3 is 14 amino acids. In nucleotides, the CDR3 is TGTGCCAGCAGCGTAGGGACTGTCAGTGATACGCAGTATTTT. It translates to CASSVGTVSDTQYF. The whole variable domain, remainder taken from reference TRBV9 and TRBJ2-3, is DSGVTQTPKHLITATGQRVTLRCSPRSGDLSVYWYQQSLDQGLQFLIQYYNGEERAKGNILERFSAQQFPDLHSELNLSSLELGDSALYFCASSVGTVSDTQYFGPGTRLTVL.

J is TRBJ1-2 and V is TRBV7-9; possible D gene TRBD1, 5 bases. Trimming left V 2 bases short and J 4 bases short, with 11 bases between. The CDR3 is 14 amino acids. CDR1 is SEHNR, CDR2 FQNEAQ, per germline (reference sequence). Here the CDR3 DNA reads TGTGCCAGCAGCTTAACGGGGGGTTTCTATGGCTACACCTTC. It is translated as CASSLTGGFYGYTF.

CDR3 in DNA: TGTGCCAGCAGCGGCGCCAGGGTTGACACTGAAGCTTTCTTT. It translates to CASSGARVDTEAFF. This chain uses TRBV7-3 with TRBJ1-1; tentative D call: TRBD1 (5 bases). This CDR3 spans 14 amino acids. The V gene's germline CDR1 is SGHTA and CDR2 FQGTGA. Trimming took 5 bases from V and 3 from J, leaving 13 bases between them.

The chain employs TRBV10-3 and TRBJ1-5; a possible D gene is TRBD1 (5 bases). CDR1 and CDR2 from the germline V gene are ENHRY and SYGVKD. Deletions cut 2 bases from V and 5 bases from J, with 16 bases between. The CDR3 sequence is 16 residues long. DNA for the CDR3: TGTGCCATCAGTGAGCCCCCCGGGGGTAGGGATCAGCCCCAGCATTTT. Residues: CAISEPPGGRDQPQHF.

The J gene is TRBJ2-1, the V gene TRBV7-8; TRBD2 matches 11 bases. After removal of 4 bases from V and 6 bases from J, the junction contained 11 bases not matched to a gene. The CDR3 has 17 amino acids. CDR1 SGHVS and CDR2 FQNEAQ come from the germline V gene. CDR3 nucleotides: TGTGCCAGCAGCTGGATAGCCCTAGCGGGGGGCAGCAATGAGCAGTTCTTC. Translated, it gives CASSWIALAGGSNEQFF. Combining the CDR3 with reference TRBV7-8 and TRBJ2-1 gives the whole variable domain GAGVSQSPRYKVAKRGQDVALRCDPISGHVSLFWYQQALGQGPEFLTYFQNEAQLDKSGLPSDRFFAERPEGSVSTLKIQRTQQEDSAVYLCASSWIALAGGSNEQFFGPGTRLTVL.

The rearrangement links TRBV9 to TRBJ2-5; possibly TRBD2 for D (6 bases). Germline CDR1 is SGDLS and CDR2 is YYNGEE. Trimming left V 4 bases short and J 5 bases short, with 18 bases between. The CDR3 contains 15 residues. CDR3 DNA sequence: TGTGCCAGCAGCCCCCGGAGTCTGGCGGGGGAGACCCAGTACTTC. Its protein product is CASSPRSLAGETQYF.

The V gene is TRBV11-2, the J gene TRBJ1-5, with a tentative D call TRBD1 (5 bases). The germline V and J ends were trimmed by 2 bases and 5 bases, with 13 bases remaining between them. The CDR3 is made up of 15 amino acids. Germline V gene data show CDR1 as SGHAT and CDR2 as FQNNGV. The CDR3 is CASSLTAGGDQPQHF. The CDR3 DNA reads TGTGCCAGCAGCTTAACCGCTGGGGGGGATCAGCCCCAGCATTTT.